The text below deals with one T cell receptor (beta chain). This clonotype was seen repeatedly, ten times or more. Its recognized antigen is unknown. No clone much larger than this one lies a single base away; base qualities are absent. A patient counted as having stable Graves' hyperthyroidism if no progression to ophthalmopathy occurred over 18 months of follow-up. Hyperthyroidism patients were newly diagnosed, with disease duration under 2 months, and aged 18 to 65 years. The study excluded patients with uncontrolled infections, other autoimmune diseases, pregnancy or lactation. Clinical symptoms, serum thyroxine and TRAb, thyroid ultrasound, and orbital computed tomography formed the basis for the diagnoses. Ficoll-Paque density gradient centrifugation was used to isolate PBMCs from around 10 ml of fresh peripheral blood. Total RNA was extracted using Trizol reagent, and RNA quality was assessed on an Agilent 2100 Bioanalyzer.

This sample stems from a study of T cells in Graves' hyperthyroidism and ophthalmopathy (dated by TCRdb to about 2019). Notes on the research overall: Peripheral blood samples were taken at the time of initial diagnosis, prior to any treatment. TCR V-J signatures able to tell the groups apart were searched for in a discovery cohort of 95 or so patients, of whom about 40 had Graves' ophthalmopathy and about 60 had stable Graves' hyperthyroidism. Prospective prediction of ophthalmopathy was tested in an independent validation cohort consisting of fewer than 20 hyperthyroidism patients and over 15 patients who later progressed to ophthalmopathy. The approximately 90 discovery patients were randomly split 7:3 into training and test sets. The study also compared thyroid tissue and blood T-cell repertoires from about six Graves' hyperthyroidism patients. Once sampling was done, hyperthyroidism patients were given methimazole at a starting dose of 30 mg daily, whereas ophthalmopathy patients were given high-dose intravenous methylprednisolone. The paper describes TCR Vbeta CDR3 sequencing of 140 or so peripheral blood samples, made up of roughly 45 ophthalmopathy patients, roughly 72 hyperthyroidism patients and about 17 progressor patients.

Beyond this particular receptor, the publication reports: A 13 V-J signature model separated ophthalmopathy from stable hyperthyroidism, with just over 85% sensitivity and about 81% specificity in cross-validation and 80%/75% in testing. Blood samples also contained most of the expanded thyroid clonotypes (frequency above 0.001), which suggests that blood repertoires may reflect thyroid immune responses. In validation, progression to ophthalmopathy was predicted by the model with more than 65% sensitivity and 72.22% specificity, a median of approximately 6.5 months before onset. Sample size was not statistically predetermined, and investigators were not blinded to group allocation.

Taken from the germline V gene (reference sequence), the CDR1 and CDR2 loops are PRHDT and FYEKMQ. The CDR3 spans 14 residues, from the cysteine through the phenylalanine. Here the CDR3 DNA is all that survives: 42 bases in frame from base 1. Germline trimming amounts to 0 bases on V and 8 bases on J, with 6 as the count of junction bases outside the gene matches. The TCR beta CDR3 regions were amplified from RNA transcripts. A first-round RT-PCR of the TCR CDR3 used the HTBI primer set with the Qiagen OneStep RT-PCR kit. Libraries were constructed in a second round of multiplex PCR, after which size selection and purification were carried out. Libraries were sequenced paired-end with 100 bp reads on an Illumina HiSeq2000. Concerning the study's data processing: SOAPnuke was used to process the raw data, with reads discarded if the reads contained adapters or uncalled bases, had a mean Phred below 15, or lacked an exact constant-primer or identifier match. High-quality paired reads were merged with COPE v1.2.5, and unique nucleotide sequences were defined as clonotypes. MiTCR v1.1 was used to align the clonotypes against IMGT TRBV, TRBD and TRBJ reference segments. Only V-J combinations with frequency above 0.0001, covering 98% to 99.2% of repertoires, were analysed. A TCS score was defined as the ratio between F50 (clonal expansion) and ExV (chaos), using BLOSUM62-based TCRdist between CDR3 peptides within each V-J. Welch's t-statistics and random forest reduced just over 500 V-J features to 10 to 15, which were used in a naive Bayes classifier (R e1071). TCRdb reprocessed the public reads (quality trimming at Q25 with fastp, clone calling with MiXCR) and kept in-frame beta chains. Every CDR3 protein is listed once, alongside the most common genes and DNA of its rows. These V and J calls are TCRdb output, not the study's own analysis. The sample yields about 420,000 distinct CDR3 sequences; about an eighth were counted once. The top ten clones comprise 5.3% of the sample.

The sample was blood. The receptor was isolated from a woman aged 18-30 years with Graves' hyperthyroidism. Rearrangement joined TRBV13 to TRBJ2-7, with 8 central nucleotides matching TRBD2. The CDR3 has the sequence CASSLGHGTRQQYF. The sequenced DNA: TGTGCCAGCAGCTTAGGCCATGGGACTAGACAGCAGTACTTC.